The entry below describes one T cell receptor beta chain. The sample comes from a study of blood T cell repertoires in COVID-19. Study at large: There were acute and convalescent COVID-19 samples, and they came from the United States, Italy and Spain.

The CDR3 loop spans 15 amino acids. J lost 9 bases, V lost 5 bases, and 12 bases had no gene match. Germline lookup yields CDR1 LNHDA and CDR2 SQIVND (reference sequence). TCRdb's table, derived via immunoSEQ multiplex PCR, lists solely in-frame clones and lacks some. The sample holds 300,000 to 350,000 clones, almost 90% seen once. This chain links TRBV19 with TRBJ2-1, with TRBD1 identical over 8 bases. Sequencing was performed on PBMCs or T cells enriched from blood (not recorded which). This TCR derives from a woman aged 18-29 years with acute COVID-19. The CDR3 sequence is CASSGRGQEGSEQFF. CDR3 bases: TGTGCCAGTAGTGGAAGGGGACAGGAGGGGAGTGAGCAGTTCTTC.